These 16 T cell receptor beta chains share one sample of origin, sequenced in a study of blood T cell repertoires in COVID-19 (dated by TCRdb to 2018 to 2020). Preparation of the library involved the immunoSEQ multiplex PCR assay. This immuneACCESS table, as held by TCRdb, lists in-frame sequences with V and J called but not all clones. Of the missing ones, under half trace to an unresolved V gene in checked studies; the others have no known cause. The sample contains around 200,000 clones, around 87% of them found a single time. The ten largest clones add up to approximately 6.2% of the sample. The sample comprised peripheral blood. The receptors here all came from a man aged 55 to 70 who had recovered from COVID-19.

V gene TRBV5-6 combines with J gene TRBJ1-1; unclear D gene. Germline V gives CDR1 SGHDT, CDR2 YYEEEE. V was pared by 2 bases and J by 3 bases, with 11 bases between. This CDR3 region has 14 residues. This CDR3 reads CASSFPVGDTEAFF. CDR3 DNA sequence: TGTGCCAGCAGCTTTCCGGTGGGCGACACTGAAGCTTTCTTT.

The rearrangement joins TRBV6-2 or TRBV6-3 to TRBJ1-2; 8 positions match TRBD1. The trim removed 5 bases at V and 0 bases at J, leaving 14 bases unmatched. CDR3 size: 18 residues. Per germline, CDR1 MNHEY and CDR2 SVGEGT. This CDR3 reads CASSVPPGQALSNYGYTF. CDR3 in DNA: TGTGCCAGCAGTGTCCCTCCGGGACAGGCCCTTTCTAACTATGGCTACACCTTC.

The chain employs TRBV7-9 and TRBJ2-1, with 9 bases aligning to TRBD2. Germline CDR1 and CDR2: SEHNR and FQNEAQ (reference sequence). The CDR3 covers 15 residues. V lost 1 base and J lost 5; bases outside the gene matches: 3. The CDR3 DNA follows: TGTGCCAGCAGCTTAGGCGGGGGGGCCCACAATGAGCAGTTCTTC. This translates into CASSLGGGAHNEQFF.

This chain joins TRBV6-1 and TRBJ1-2, with 9 bases matching TRBD1. This CDR3 comprises 14 residues. In germline, CDR1 is MNHNS, CDR2 SASEGT. Trimming took 3 bases from V and 4 from J; bases not matched to a gene: 3. The CDR3 region is CASSETGQGYGYTF. In DNA form, the CDR3 reads TGTGCCAGCAGTGAGACGGGACAGGGCTATGGCTACACCTTC.

The V call is TRBV11-2, the J call TRBJ1-2, with D possibly being TRBD1 (6 bases). V lost 3 bases, J lost 3 bases, and 14 bases lay in between. The V gene's germline CDR1 is SGHAT and CDR2 FQNNGV. CDR3 length: 15 residues. The CDR3 nucleotides read TGTGCCAGCAGCTTCGGGGGGGGCGCTTACTATGGCTACACCTTC. Translating gives CASSFGGGAYYGYTF.

This sequence joins TRBV5-4 and TRBJ1-2, with D possibly matching TRBD1 (6 bases). The V end lost 3 bases, the J end lost 2 bases, and 14 bases lay between the germline ends. The CDR3 spans 15 residues. Germline V lookup: CDR1 SGHNT, CDR2 YYREEE (reference sequence). CDR3 sequence: CASSSRNQGNYGYTF. CDR3 DNA: TGTGCCAGCAGCTCACGAAATCAGGGGAACTATGGCTACACCTTC.

The chain links TRBV18 to TRBJ2-3; D unclear. This CDR3 is 13 amino acids long. Germline CDR1 reads KGHSH; CDR2 reads LQKENI. Trimming took 5 bases from V and 2 from J, leaving 8 bases between them. For the CDR3, the DNA is TGTGCCAGCTCAGATGACACCACAGATACGCAGTATTTT. Translation: CASSDDTTDTQYF.

The gene calls are TRBV2 and TRBJ2-3; 8 nucleotides match TRBD2. This CDR3 has 16 residues. V was clipped by 6 bases and J by 2 bases; unmatched bases: 10. CDR1 is SNHLY, CDR2 FYNNEI, per germline. DNA for the CDR3: TGTGCCAGCAGAGCGGGGGCGGGAACTCCCACAGATACGCAGTATTTT. It codes for CASRAGAGTPTDTQYF.

The CDR3 spells CASTWGSREKLFF. CDR3 sequence (DNA): TGTGCCAGCACCTGGGGCTCTCGGGAAAAACTGTTTTTT. The chain links TRBV2 to TRBJ1-4; possible D gene TRBD1, 5 bases. Trimming removed 7 bases at V and 8 bases at J, with 14 bases between. The CDR3 loop spans 13 amino acids. Per the germline V gene, CDR1 is SNHLY and CDR2 is FYNNEI.

This rearrangement joins TRBV6-6 to TRBJ2-7; D unresolved. CDR3 length: 13 residues. Germline V lookup: CDR1 MNHNY, CDR2 SVGAGI (reference sequence). V was pared by 3 bases and J by 4 bases, with 10 bases between. As DNA, the CDR3 is TGTGCCAGCAGTTATCCCGCAGGTTACGAGCAGTACTTC. Translation: CASSYPAGYEQYF.

The chain carries TRBV28 and TRBJ2-7, with 7 bases fitting TRBD2. This CDR3 comprises 16 residues. CDR1 MDHEN and CDR2 SYDVKM come from the germline V gene. V trimming: 3 bases; J trimming: 3 bases; junction bases outside the gene matches: 11. CDR3 bases: TGTGCCAGCAGTTTTCATCTAGCGGAGTTAGTCTACGAGCAGTACTTC. The encoded protein is CASSFHLAELVYEQYF.

V and J are TRBV23-1 and TRBJ2-3, with a tentative D call TRBD2 (7 bases). TRBV23-1 is an open reading frame whose function is uncertain. The CDR3 has 17 amino acids. Between the trimmed V and J ends, which lost 2 bases and 1 base, there was a span of 16 bases. The CDR3 region has the DNA TGCGCCAGCAGTCAACGGGGAGGGGGGGCAGGCACAGATACGCAGTATTTT. It specifies CASSQRGGGAGTDTQYF.

CDR3 protein: CASSSPQGPGVEKLFF. For the CDR3, the DNA is TGCGCCAGCAGCTCCCCTCAGGGACCAGGGGTTGAAAAACTGTTTTTT. The rearrangement joins TRBV4-1 to TRBJ1-4; tentatively, D is TRBD1 (6 bases). This CDR3 comprises 16 residues. The V end was cut by 5 bases, the J end by 7 bases, with 20 bases between. The germline V gene encodes CDR1 MGHRA and CDR2 YSYEKL.

This chain connects TRBV29-1 to TRBJ1-5, with TRBD1 matching 11 bases. V shed 8 bases and J 8 bases; nucleotides not matched to a gene: 5. Germline loops: CDR1 SQVTM, CDR2 ANQGSEA. There are 12 residues in the CDR3. CDR3 sequence: CSFRDRGEPQHF. The CDR3 coding sequence is TGCAGCTTCCGGGACAGGGGGGAGCCCCAGCATTTT.

V is TRBV7-2 and J is TRBJ2-1; 11 nucleotides match TRBD2. Germline V gives CDR1 SGHTA, CDR2 FQGNSA. The CDR3 totals 16 residues. Germline trimming cut 1 base from V and 7 bases from J; bases unmatched to any gene: 6. In nucleotides, the CDR3 is TGTGCCAGCAGCTTAGTTCGTTTAGCGGGGGGGAATGAGCAGTTCTTC. This sequence encodes CASSLVRLAGGNEQFF.

The chain couples TRBV18 to TRBJ1-5, with D maybe TRBD1 (6 bases). V lost 3 bases and J lost 7, with 10 bases in between. This CDR3 contains 13 residues. Looked up from germline, CDR1 is KGHSH and CDR2 is LQKENI. CDR3 in amino acids: CASSPTGWQPQHF. CDR3 nucleotide sequence: TGTGCCAGCTCACCGACAGGTTGGCAGCCCCAGCATTTT. Based on the CDR3 plus reference TRBV18 and TRBJ1-5, the full variable domain is NAGVMQNPRHLVRRRGQEARLRCSPMKGHSHVYWYRQLPEEGLKFMVYLQKENIIDESGMPKERFSAEFPKEGPSILRIQQVVRGDSAAYFCASSPTGWQPQHFGDGTRLSIL.